This T cell receptor (beta chain) was captured in a study of cytomegalovirus exposure and HLA in healthy donors. Study results and caveats: Reportedly, a later analysis found an Asian-associated ancestry cluster had fewer N-insertions than the approximately 670-donor mean. Later work showed greater clonal expansion in HLA-associated TCR beta chains than in equally common others.

V was trimmed by 9 bases and J by 6 bases, leaving 15 bases between them. This CDR3 has 13 residues. CDR1 SGHRS and CDR2 YFSETQ come from the germline V gene. On this clone: The antigen is unknown.

Primers for the PCR totalled 60 Vbeta and 13 Jbeta. Generated by immunoSEQ multiplex PCR, the TCRdb table keeps only in-frame clones and is missing some. The sample has 200,000 or so clones; approximately 85% are singletons. The clonotype was recovered from a woman aged 45-65 years in good health and CMV-seropositive. Sequencing was performed on PBMCs. The J gene is TRBJ1-4, the V gene TRBV5-1; a possible D gene is TRBD1 (5 bases). The CDR3 coding sequence is TGCGCCAAGCTACAGGTTTCGGATGAAAAACTGTTTTTT. It translates to CAKLQVSDEKLFF.